This passage covers 13 T cell receptor beta chains from one sample sequenced in a study of cytomegalovirus exposure and HLA in healthy donors. PCR employed 60 Vbeta and 13 Jbeta primers. Generated by immunoSEQ multiplex PCR, the TCRdb table keeps only in-frame clones and is missing some. This sample has roughly 50,000 clones, with under 80% found just once. The sequencing sample was made of PBMCs. All receptors come from a young man in good health and CMV-seropositive.

This chain joins TRBV9 and TRBJ1-2; D uncertain. Germline V gives CDR1 SGDLS, CDR2 YYNGEE. CDR3 length: 13 amino acids. The V and J ends lost 3 bases and 8 bases respectively, with 14 bases between them. The CDR3 protein is CASSAFDLYGYTF. The CDR3 DNA is TGTGCCAGCAGCGCTTTCGACTTGTACGGCTACACCTTC.

This clone was detected only a few times. This chain links TRBV9 with TRBJ2-5; 16 nucleotides line up with TRBD2. V lost 0 bases and J lost 5; bases outside the gene matches: 7. This CDR3 spans 18 amino acids. Germline V gene data show CDR1 as SGDLS and CDR2 as YYNGEE. CDR3 residues: CASSVAPGLAGGRETQYF. CDR3 sequence (DNA): TGTGCCAGCAGCGTAGCGCCGGGACTAGCGGGGGGGCGGGAGACCCAGTACTTC.

The V and J genes are TRBV10-3 and TRBJ2-2; D remains unclear. Germline V gene data show CDR1 as ENHRY and CDR2 as SYGVKD. V was trimmed by 0 bases and J by 4 bases, leaving 9 bases between them. CDR3 length: 15 residues. The CDR3: CAISESTLSTGELFF. As DNA, the CDR3 is TGTGCCATCAGTGAGTCGACACTGAGCACCGGGGAGCTGTTTTTT.

The chain joins TRBV7-8 to TRBJ1-6; the match to TRBD1 covers 8 bases. From germline, CDR1 is SGHVS and CDR2 FQNEAQ. This CDR3 has 17 residues. V was clipped by 5 bases and J by 5 bases; unmatched bases: 11. The CDR3 region is CASSGQGRPRNNSPLHF. The CDR3 coding sequence is TGTGCCAGCAGCGGACAGGGTCGACCCAGGAATAATTCACCCCTCCACTTT.

The chain carries TRBV9 and TRBJ1-1, with a possible D match to TRBD1 (6 bases). CDR3 length: 16 residues. Deletions cut 2 bases from V and 1 base from J, with 15 bases between. The germline gives CDR1 SGDLS, CDR2 YYNGEE. CDR3 in amino acids: CASSVVPWTENTEAFF. The CDR3 nucleotides are TGTGCCAGCAGCGTCGTTCCGTGGACAGAGAACACTGAAGCTTTCTTT.

This clone appeared a few times. The chain joins TRBV25-1 to TRBJ2-2; D is ambiguous. Germline CDR1 is MGHDK and CDR2 is SYGVNS. The CDR3 is 16 amino acids. The V end was cut by 1 base, the J end by 4 bases, with 13 bases between. The CDR3 loop reads CASSEWAVFSTGELFF. DNA for the CDR3: TGTGCCAGCAGTGAATGGGCAGTATTTTCCACCGGGGAGCTGTTTTTT. Using reference TRBV25-1 and TRBJ2-2 for the parts outside the CDR3, the full variable domain is EADIYQTPRYLVIGTGKKITLECSQTMGHDKMYWYQQDPGMELHLIHYSYGVNSTEKGDLSSESTVSRIRTEHFPLTLESARPSHTSQYLCASSEWAVFSTGELFFGEGSRLTVL.

V is TRBV7-2 and J is TRBJ2-5; D is ambiguous. Trimming cost V 2 bases and J 5 bases, with 9 bases left between them. The CDR3 consists of 13 residues. The germline V gene encodes CDR1 SGHTA and CDR2 FQGNSA. The CDR3 coding sequence is TGTGCCAGCAGCTTAAGGTGGAGCGAGACCCAGTACTTC. Translated: CASSLRWSETQYF.

The rearrangement joins TRBV18 to TRBJ2-3; 8 bases map to TRBD1. Germline CDR1 KGHSH, CDR2 LQKENI. The V segment lost 5 bases and the J segment 10 bases; nucleotides outside the gene matches: 8. This CDR3 is 13 amino acids long. CDR3 nucleotides: TGTGCCAGCTCAGCGGACAGGGCTACAGCGCAGTATTTT. This sequence encodes CASSADRATAQYF. Drawing the rest from reference TRBV18 and TRBJ2-3, the complete variable domain is NAGVMQNPRHLVRRRGQEARLRCSPMKGHSHVYWYRQLPEEGLKFMVYLQKENIIDESGMPKERFSAEFPKEGPSILRIQQVVRGDSAAYFCASSADRATAQYFGPGTRLTVL.

V gene TRBV7-9 combines with J gene TRBJ1-6, with TRBD1 matching 8 bases. The CDR3 is 16 residues long. V gave up 5 bases and J gave up 7 bases; unmatched junction bases: 10. The germline CDR1 and CDR2 sequences are SEHNR and FQNEAQ (reference sequence). CDR3 DNA: TGTGCCAGCAGCCAAGAGGAAGGGACAGGCAATTCACCCCTCCACTTT. Encoded protein: CASSQEEGTGNSPLHF.

The CDR3 reads CAWSVYRGTSGNTIYF. The CDR3 bases are TGTGCCTGGAGTGTGTATAGGGGAACCTCTGGAAACACCATATATTTT. V is TRBV30 and J is TRBJ1-3; tentatively, D is TRBD1 (5 bases). Trimming shortened V by 0 bases and J by 0 bases, and 12 bases separated the two germline ends. CDR3 length: 16 residues. The V gene's germline CDR1 is GTSNPN and CDR2 SVGIG (reference sequence).

The CDR3 is CASSLARTGATNTEAFF. As DNA, the CDR3 is TGTGCCAGCAGCTTAGCGCGGACAGGGGCGACGAACACTGAAGCTTTCTTT. The V call is TRBV7-9, the J call TRBJ1-1, with 9 positions matching TRBD1. The CDR3 runs 17 residues. Trimming took 0 bases from V and 1 from J; bases not matched to a gene: 6. Germline CDR1 and CDR2: SEHNR and FQNEAQ (reference sequence). Full variable domain (rest looked up from reference TRBV7-9 and TRBJ1-1): DTGVSQNPRHKITKRGQNVTFRCDPISEHNRLYWYRQTLGQGPEFLTYFQNEAQLEKSRLLSDRFSAERPKGSFSTLEIQRTEQGDSAMYLCASSLARTGATNTEAFFGQGTRLTVV.

This sequence joins TRBV18 and TRBJ1-5, with 7 positions matching TRBD1. The CDR3 covers 14 residues. After removal of 6 bases from V and 7 bases from J, the junction contained 9 bases not matched to a gene. Germline V lookup: CDR1 KGHSH, CDR2 LQKENI. The CDR3 DNA is TGTGCCAGCTCCCCTACAGGGGAGTACCAGCCCCAGCATTTT. This gives the protein CASSPTGEYQPQHF. Filled out from reference TRBV18 and TRBJ1-5, the complete variable domain reads NAGVMQNPRHLVRRRGQEARLRCSPMKGHSHVYWYRQLPEEGLKFMVYLQKENIIDESGMPKERFSAEFPKEGPSILRIQQVVRGDSAAYFCASSPTGEYQPQHFGDGTRLSIL.

CDR3 in amino acids: CASETVSSGYTF. The CDR3 DNA sequence: TGTGCCAGCGAAACAGTATCATCTGGCTACACCTTC. The V call is TRBV2, the J call TRBJ1-2; D gene ambiguous. The CDR3 has 12 amino acids. Germline CDR1 and CDR2: SNHLY and FYNNEI. V shed 8 bases and J shed 7 bases, with 14 bases lying between them.